Listed below are T cell receptor beta chains from one sample, sequenced in a study of resident and recirculating memory T cells in vitiligo. Using immunoSEQ multiplex PCR, the repertoire was profiled, and TCRdb retains in-frame clones only, with some absent. The table lists around 70,000 clones, just over 90% of them singletons. Sequencing input: blood. The receptor source for this set is a male donor with vitiligo. CDR3s include the opening cysteine and the closing phenylalanine or tryptophan. D genes are given only for firm matches. For some rows the clone size is stated as once, few or many, or as a class when expanded; others skip it.

>TRBJ2-6|NA|TRBD2|TRBV7-3
CASSLRGGGAARANVLTF
TGTGCCAGCAGCTTAAGAGGCGGGGGGGCAGCCAGGGCCAACGTCCTGACTTTC
>TRBJ1-5|NA|TRBD1|TRBV15
CATSRDGDRVNQPQHF
TGTGCCACCAGCAGAGATGGAGACAGGGTTAATCAGCCCCAGCATTTT
>TRBJ2-3|NA|NA|TRBV5-6
CASSFAISSTDTQYF
TGTGCCAGCAGCTTCGCTATCTCTAGCACAGATACGCAGTATTTT
>TRBJ2-7|NA|NA|TRBV19
CASSIAGGLAYEQYF
TGTGCCAGTAGTATTGCAGGGGGACTGGCCTACGAGCAGTACTTC
>TRBJ2-4|once|TRBD2|TRBV4-3
CASSHLSGGPNIQYF
TGCGCCAGCAGCCACCTCAGCGGGGGGCCAAACATTCAGTACTTC
>TRBJ2-7|NA|NA|TRBV11-2
CASSRDKYEQYF
TGTGCCAGCAGCCGGGACAAATACGAGCAGTACTTC
>TRBJ2-1|NA|TRBD2|TRBV7-2
CASSPGERGNNEQFF
TGTGCCAGCAGCCCGGGGGAGCGGGGGAACAATGAGCAGTTCTTC
>TRBJ1-1|NA|NA|TRBV11-3
CASSLEADTEAFF
TGTGCCAGCAGCTTAGAGGCGGACACTGAAGCTTTCTTT
>TRBJ1-4|NA|NA|TRBV2
CASTLQGNEKLFF
TGTGCCAGCACTTTACAGGGTAATGAAAAACTGTTTTTT
>TRBJ2-5|NA|NA|TRBV28
CASSDRIMETQYF
TGTGCCAGCAGTGACAGAATAATGGAGACCCAGTACTTC
>TRBJ2-7|NA|TRBD2|TRBV30
CAWSRSGTTYEQYF
TGTGCCTGGAGTAGGTCAGGGACTACCTACGAGCAGTACTTC
>TRBJ2-3|NA|TRBD2|TRBV6-4
CASSDSAGGSTDTQYF
TGTGCCAGCAGTGACTCAGCGGGGGGTAGCACAGATACGCAGTATTTT
>TRBJ2-3|NA|TRBD2|TRBV7-6
CASSLALLLAGGFSPRKDTQYF
TGTGCCAGCAGCTTAGCCCTATTACTGGCGGGGGGTTTTAGCCCCCGCAAGGATACGCAGTATTTT
>TRBJ2-7|NA|TRBD1|TRBV27
CASSGTGGTYEQYF
TGTGCCAGCAGTGGGACAGGGGGGACCTACGAGCAGTACTTC
>TRBJ1-3|once|TRBD1|TRBV5-1
CASSLDGPGQISGNTIYF
TGCGCCAGCAGCTTAGATGGTCCGGGACAGATATCTGGAAACACCATATATTTT
>TRBJ1-1|NA|NA|TRBV6-1
CASSEDWNTEAFF
TGTGCCAGCAGTGAAGACTGGAACACTGAAGCTTTCTTT
>TRBJ2-3|NA|TRBD2|TRBV19
CASSRTSGTDTQYF
TGTGCCAGTAGTCGGACTAGCGGCACAGATACGCAGTATTTT
>TRBJ1-6|few|NA|TRBV5-1
CASSPQASSYNSPLHF
TGCGCCAGCAGCCCACAGGCTAGCTCCTATAATTCACCCCTCCACTTT
>TRBJ2-2|few|TRBD2|TRBV7-2
CASSPRSGAMNTGELFF
TGTGCCAGCAGCCCGAGGAGCGGGGCAATGAACACCGGGGAGCTGTTTTTT
>TRBJ2-7|NA|NA|TRBV28
CASSQTAYEQYF
TGTGCCAGCAGCCAGACAGCCTACGAGCAGTACTTC
>TRBJ2-1|NA|NA|TRBV29-1
CSVEWIRVGLHNEQFF
TGCAGCGTTGAATGGATCCGGGTAGGTCTTCACAATGAGCAGTTCTTC
>TRBJ1-2|NA|NA|TRBV29-1
CSAAGERGAYGYTF
TGCAGCGCTGCAGGGGAACGAGGCGCCTATGGCTACACCTTC
>TRBJ2-1|NA|TRBD1|TRBV4-2
CASSPSGRSPSVPGTVRGEQFF
TGTGCCAGCAGCCCATCAGGTCGAAGCCCATCCGTCCCCGGGACAGTTAGAGGTGAGCAGTTCTTC
>TRBJ2-3|NA|TRBD2|TRBV6-4
CASSVSWAGGRDTQYF
TGTGCCAGCAGTGTTTCCTGGGCGGGGGGGCGAGATACGCAGTATTTT
>TRBJ2-3|NA|NA|TRBV9
CASSVGGAGTQEYF
TGTGCCAGCAGCGTAGGCGGAGCGGGGACACAGGAGTATTTT
>TRBJ2-1|NA|TRBD2|TRBV4-1
CASSQESAGAASNEQFF
TGCGCCAGCAGCCAAGAGTCAGCGGGGGCCGCTTCAAATGAGCAGTTCTTC
>TRBJ1-2|NA|NA|TRBV5-1
CASSLAKWHRDVRHYDYGYTF
TGCGCCAGCAGCTTGGCCAAATGGCACCGGGATGTCAGACACTACGACTATGGCTACACCTTC
>TRBJ2-1|NA|NA|TRBV6-5
CASSRGSYNEQFF
TGTGCCAGCAGTCGGGGGTCCTACAATGAGCAGTTCTTC
>TRBJ1-2|once|TRBD1|TRBV4-1
CASSQDNRGSYGYTF
TGCGCCAGCAGCCAAGACAACAGGGGTAGCTATGGCTACACCTTC
>TRBJ1-2|NA|NA|TRBV7-2
CASSSGQVDVSGYTF
TGTGCCAGCAGCTCGGGACAAGTGGACGTATCCGGCTACACCTTC
>TRBJ1-2|NA|NA|TRBV9
CASRDGGGYTF
TGTGCCAGCAGGGACGGGGGTGGCTACACCTTC
>TRBJ2-3|NA|TRBD1|TRBV18
CASSPRIRDRNTDTQYF
TGTGCCAGCTCACCACGTATAAGGGACAGGAATACAGATACGCAGTATTTT
>TRBJ2-1|NA|TRBD1|TRBV5-4
CASSGRDRGYNEQFF
TGTGCCAGCAGCGGCCGGGACAGGGGATACAATGAGCAGTTCTTC
>TRBJ1-6|once|NA|TRBV2
CASSEGEGLSPLHF
TGTGCCAGCAGTGAGGGGGAGGGGCTTTCACCCCTCCACTTT
>TRBJ2-5|NA|NA|TRBV5-6
CASSSGTTKETQYF
TGTGCCAGCAGCTCAGGGACAACGAAAGAGACCCAGTACTTC
>TRBJ2-5|NA|TRBD1|TRBV6-6
CASSSSGTGDVQTQYF
TGTGCCAGCAGTTCTTCCGGGACAGGGGATGTGCAGACCCAGTACTTC
>TRBJ1-5|once|TRBD1|TRBV9
CASSAGTESNQPQHF
TGTGCCAGCAGCGCCGGGACAGAAAGCAATCAGCCCCAGCATTTT
>TRBJ2-7|NA|TRBD2|TRBV6-1
CASSLGRGEQYF
TGTGCCAGCAGCCTCGGGAGGGGGGAGCAGTACTTC
>TRBJ1-2|NA|TRBD1|TRBV25-1
CASSATGAAYGYTF
TGTGCCAGCAGCGCGACAGGGGCCGCCTATGGCTACACCTTC
>TRBJ1-1|NA|TRBD1|TRBV9
CASSVAQTGGEAFF
TGTGCCAGCAGCGTAGCACAAACAGGGGGCGAAGCTTTCTTT
>TRBJ2-5|NA|NA|TRBV5-1
CASSLAIQETQYF
TGCGCCAGCAGCTTGGCCATCCAAGAGACCCAGTACTTC
>TRBJ2-7|NA|NA|TRBV28
CASSLVERGYEQYF
TGTGCCAGCAGTTTAGTCGAAAGGGGCTACGAGCAGTACTTC
>TRBJ1-5|NA|NA|TRBV2
CASRQSNQPQHF
TGTGCCAGTCGACAGAGCAATCAGCCCCAGCATTTT
>TRBJ1-6|NA|NA|TRBV28
CASSTLLGAYNSPLHF
TGTGCCAGCAGCACACTCCTAGGGGCCTATAATTCACCCCTCCACTTT